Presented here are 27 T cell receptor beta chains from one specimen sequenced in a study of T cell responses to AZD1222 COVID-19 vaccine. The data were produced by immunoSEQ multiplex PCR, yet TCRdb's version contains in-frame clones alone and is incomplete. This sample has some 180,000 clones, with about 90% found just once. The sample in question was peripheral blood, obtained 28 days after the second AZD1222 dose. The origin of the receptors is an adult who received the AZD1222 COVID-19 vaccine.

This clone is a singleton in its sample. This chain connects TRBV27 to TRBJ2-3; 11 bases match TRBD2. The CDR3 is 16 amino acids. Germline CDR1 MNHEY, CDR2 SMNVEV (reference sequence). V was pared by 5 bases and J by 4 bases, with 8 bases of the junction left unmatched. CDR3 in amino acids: CASSPGTSGFADTQYF. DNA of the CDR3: TGTGCCAGCAGTCCCGGGACTAGCGGCTTCGCAGATACGCAGTATTTT.

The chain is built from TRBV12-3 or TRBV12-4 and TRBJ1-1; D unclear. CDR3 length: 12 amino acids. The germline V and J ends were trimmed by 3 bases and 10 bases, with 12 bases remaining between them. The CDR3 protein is CASSFPPWAAFF. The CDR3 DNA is TGTGCCAGCAGTTTCCCCCCCTGGGCAGCTTTCTTT.

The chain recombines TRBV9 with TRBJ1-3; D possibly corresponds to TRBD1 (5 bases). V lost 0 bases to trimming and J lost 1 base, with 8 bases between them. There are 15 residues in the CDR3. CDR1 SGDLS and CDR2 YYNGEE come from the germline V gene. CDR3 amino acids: CASSVGGGSGNTIYF. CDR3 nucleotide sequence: TGTGCCAGCAGCGTAGGTGGGGGTTCTGGAAACACCATATATTTT. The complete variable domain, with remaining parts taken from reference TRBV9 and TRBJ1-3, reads DSGVTQTPKHLITATGQRVTLRCSPRSGDLSVYWYQQSLDQGLQFLIQYYNGEERAKGNILERFSAQQFPDLHSELNLSSLELGDSALYFCASSVGGGSGNTIYFGEGSWLTVV.

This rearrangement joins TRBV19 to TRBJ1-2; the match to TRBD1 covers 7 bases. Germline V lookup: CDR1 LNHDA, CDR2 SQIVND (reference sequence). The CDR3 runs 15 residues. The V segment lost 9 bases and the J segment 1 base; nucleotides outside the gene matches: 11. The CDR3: CASNERGHLNYGYTF. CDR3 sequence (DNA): TGTGCCAGCAATGAAAGGGGGCACCTTAACTATGGCTACACCTTC.

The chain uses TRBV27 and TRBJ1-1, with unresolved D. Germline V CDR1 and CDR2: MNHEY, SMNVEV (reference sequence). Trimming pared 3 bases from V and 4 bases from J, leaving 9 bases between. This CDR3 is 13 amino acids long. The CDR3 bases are TGTGCCAGCAGTTTCTCCGAGGGCACTGAAGCTTTCTTT. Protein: CASSFSEGTEAFF.

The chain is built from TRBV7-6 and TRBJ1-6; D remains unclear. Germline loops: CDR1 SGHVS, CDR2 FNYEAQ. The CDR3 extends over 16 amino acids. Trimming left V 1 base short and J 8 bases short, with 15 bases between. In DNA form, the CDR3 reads TGTGCCAGCAGCTTAGATTCAACTAGAAGGGATTCACCCCTCCACTTT. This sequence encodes CASSLDSTRRDSPLHF.

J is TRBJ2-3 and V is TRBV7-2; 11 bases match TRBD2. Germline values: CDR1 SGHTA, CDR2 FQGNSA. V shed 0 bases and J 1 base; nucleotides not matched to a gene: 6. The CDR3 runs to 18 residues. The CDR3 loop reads CASSLAPLAGGRTDTQYF. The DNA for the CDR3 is TGTGCCAGCAGCTTAGCGCCGCTAGCGGGGGGTCGCACAGATACGCAGTATTTT.

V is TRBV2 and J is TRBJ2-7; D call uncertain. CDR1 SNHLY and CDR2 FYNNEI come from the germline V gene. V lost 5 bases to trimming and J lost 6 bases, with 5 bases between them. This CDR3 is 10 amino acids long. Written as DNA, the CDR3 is TGTGCCAGCAGTTTTTCCGAGCAGTACTTC. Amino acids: CASSFSEQYF. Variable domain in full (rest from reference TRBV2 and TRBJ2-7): EPEVTQTPSHQVTQMGQEVILRCVPISNHLYFYWYRQILGQKVEFLVSFYNNEISEKSEIFDDQFSVERPDGSNFTLKIRSTKLEDSAMYFCASSFSEQYFGPGTRLTVT.

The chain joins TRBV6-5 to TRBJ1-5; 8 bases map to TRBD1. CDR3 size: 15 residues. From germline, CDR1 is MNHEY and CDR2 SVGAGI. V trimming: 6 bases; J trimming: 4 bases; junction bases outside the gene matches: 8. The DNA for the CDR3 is TGTGCCAGCAGAAGACAGGGGATACAGAATCAGCCCCAGCATTTT. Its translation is CASRRQGIQNQPQHF.

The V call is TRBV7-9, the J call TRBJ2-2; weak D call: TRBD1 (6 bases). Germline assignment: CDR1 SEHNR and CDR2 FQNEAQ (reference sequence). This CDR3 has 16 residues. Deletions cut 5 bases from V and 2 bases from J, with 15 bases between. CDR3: CASSRRQGRNTGELFF. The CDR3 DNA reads TGTGCCAGCAGCCGCCGGCAGGGGAGAAACACCGGGGAGCTGTTTTTT.

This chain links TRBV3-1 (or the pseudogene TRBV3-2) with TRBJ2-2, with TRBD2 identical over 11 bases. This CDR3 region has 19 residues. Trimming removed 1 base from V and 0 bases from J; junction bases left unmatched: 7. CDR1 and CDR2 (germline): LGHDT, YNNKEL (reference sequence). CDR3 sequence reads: CASSQVDRLAGSNTGELFF. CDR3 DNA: TGTGCCAGCAGCCAAGTTGACAGACTAGCGGGGTCGAACACCGGGGAGCTGTTTTTT.

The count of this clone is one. CDR3 in DNA: TGTGCCAGTATTGACGGCAGCTCTTTTTCTAACTATGGCTACACCTTC. Amino acid sequence: CASIDGSSFSNYGYTF. The rearrangement links TRBV19 to TRBJ1-2; D unresolved. The germline CDR1 and CDR2 sequences are LNHDA and SQIVND (reference sequence). The germline V and J ends were trimmed by 7 bases and 0 bases, with 18 bases remaining between them. The CDR3 has 16 amino acids. The whole variable domain, remainder taken from reference TRBV19 and TRBJ1-2, is DGGITQSPKYLFRKEGQNVTLSCEQNLNHDAMYWYRQDPGQGLRLIYYSQIVNDFQKGDIAEGYSVSREKKESFPLTVTSAQKNPTAFYLCASIDGSSFSNYGYTFGSGTRLTVV.

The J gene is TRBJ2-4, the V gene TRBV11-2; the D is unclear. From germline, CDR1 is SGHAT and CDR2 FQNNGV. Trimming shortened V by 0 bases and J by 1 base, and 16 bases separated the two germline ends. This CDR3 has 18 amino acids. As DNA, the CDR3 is TGTGCCAGCAGCTTAGACCTTCAGGTGTTCGCGGCCAAAAACATTCAGTACTTC. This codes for CASSLDLQVFAAKNIQYF.

DNA for the CDR3: TGCGCCAGCAGCAAATACTACACAGATACGCAGTATTTT. Amino acid sequence: CASSKYYTDTQYF. The J gene is TRBJ2-3, the V gene TRBV4-1; D gene ambiguous. The CDR3 is 13 residues long. Trimming left V 5 bases short and J 2 bases short, with 8 bases between. CDR1 MGHRA and CDR2 YSYEKL come from the germline V gene.

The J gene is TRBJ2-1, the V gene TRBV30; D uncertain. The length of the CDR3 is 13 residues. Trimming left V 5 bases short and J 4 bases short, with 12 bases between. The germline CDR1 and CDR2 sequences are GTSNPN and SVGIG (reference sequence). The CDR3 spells CAWGIWLYNEQFF. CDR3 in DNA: TGTGCCTGGGGAATTTGGCTATACAATGAGCAGTTCTTC.

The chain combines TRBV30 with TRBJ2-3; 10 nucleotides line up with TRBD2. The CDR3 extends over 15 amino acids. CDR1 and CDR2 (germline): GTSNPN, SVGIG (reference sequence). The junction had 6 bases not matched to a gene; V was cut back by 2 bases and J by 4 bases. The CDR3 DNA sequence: TGTGCCTGGAGTAGGGCTAGCGGGAGCGCAGATACGCAGTATTTT. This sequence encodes CAWSRASGSADTQYF.

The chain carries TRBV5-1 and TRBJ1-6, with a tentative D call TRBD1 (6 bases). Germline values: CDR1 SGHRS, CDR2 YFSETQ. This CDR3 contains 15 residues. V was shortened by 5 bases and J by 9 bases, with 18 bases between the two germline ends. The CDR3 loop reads CASSQRQGNISPLHF. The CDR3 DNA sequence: TGCGCCAGCAGTCAAAGGCAGGGGAATATTTCACCCCTCCACTTT. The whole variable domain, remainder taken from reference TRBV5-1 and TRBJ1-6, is KAGVTQTPRYLIKTRGQQVTLSCSPISGHRSVSWYQQTPGQGLQFLFEYFSETQRNKGNFPGRFSGRQFSNSRSEMNVSTLELGDSALYLCASSQRQGNISPLHFGNGTRLTVT.

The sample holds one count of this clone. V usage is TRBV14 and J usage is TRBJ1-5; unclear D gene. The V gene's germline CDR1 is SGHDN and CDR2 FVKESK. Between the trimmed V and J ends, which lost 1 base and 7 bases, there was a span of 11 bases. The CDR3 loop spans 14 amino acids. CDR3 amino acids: CASSQAGLLQPQHF. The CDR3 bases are TGTGCCAGCAGCCAAGCCGGGTTGTTACAGCCCCAGCATTTT.

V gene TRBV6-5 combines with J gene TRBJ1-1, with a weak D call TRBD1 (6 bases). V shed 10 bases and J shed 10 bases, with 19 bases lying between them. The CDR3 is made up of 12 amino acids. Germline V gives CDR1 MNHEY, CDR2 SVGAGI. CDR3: CATIPLLRGAFF. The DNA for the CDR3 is TGTGCCACCATTCCACTCCTCAGGGGAGCTTTCTTT.

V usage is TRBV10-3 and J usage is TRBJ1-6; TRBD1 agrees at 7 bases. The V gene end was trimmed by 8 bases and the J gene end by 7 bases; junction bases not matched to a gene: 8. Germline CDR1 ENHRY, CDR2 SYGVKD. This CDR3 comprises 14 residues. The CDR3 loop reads CAIGRQGLNSPLHF. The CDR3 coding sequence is TGTGCCATCGGAAGACAGGGTCTCAATTCACCCCTCCACTTT.

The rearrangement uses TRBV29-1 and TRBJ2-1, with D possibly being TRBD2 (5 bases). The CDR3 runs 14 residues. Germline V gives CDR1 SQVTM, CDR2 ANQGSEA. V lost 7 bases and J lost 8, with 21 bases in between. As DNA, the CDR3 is TGCAGCGGGGTCCCGGAGCGGAGGAGTTATGAGCAGTTCTTC. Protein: CSGVPERRSYEQFF.

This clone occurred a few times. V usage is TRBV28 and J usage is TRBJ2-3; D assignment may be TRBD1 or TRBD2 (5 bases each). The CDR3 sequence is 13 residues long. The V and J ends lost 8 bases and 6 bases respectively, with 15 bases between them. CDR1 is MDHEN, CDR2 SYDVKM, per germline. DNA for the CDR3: TGTGCCAGCGGGACGGCTGCTATCGATACGCAGTATTTT. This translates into CASGTAAIDTQYF.

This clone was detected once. Here the CDR3 DNA reads TGTGCCATCAGGGGACAGTCTAATAATTCACCCCTCCACTTT. Translation: CAIRGQSNNSPLHF. This rearrangement joins TRBV10-3 to TRBJ1-6; 7 nucleotides line up with TRBD1. Germline CDR1 is ENHRY and CDR2 is SYGVKD. The CDR3 is made up of 14 amino acids. The J segment lost 5 bases and the V segment lost 6 bases, leaving 4 bases of the junction unmatched.

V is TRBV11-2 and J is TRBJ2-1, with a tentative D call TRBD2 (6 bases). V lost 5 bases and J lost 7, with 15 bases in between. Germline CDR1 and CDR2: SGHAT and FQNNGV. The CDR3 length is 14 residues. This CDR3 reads CASSPVGGVNEQFF. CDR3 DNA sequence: TGTGCCAGCAGCCCGGTCGGGGGAGTTAATGAGCAGTTCTTC.

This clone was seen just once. The CDR3 sequence is CAWNLGGGYTF. The CDR3 nucleotides are TGTGCCTGGAACTTAGGGGGGGGCTACACCTTC. The chain carries TRBV30 and TRBJ1-2, with D possibly TRBD1 on 6 matching bases. Germline V CDR1 and CDR2: GTSNPN, SVGIG (reference sequence). V lost 4 bases and J lost 8, with 11 bases in between. The CDR3 extends over 11 amino acids.

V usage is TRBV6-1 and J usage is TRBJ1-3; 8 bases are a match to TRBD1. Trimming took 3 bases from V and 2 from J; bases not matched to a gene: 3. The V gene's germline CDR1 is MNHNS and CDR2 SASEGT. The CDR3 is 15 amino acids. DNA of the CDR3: TGTGCCAGCAGTGACGGACAGGGCGCTGGAAACACCATATATTTT. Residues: CASSDGQGAGNTIYF.

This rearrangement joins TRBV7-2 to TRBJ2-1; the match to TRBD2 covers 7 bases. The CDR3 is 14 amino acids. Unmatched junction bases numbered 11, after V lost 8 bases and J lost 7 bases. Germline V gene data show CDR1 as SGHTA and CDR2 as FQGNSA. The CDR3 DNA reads TGTGCCAGCCACGCCCTGCGGGGAGGGAATGAGCAGTTCTTC. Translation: CASHALRGGNEQFF.